Described below is a single T cell receptor (beta chain) sequence and its context. Its antigen remains unidentified. The data originate from a study of T-cell memory formation after mild COVID-19. Study-level results: CD4/CD8 balance characterized clones contracting day 15 to 85, and CD4+ skew characterized later expanders.

TCRdb reprocessed the 5' RACE reads via MiXCR and lists one record per CDR3 protein. The sample includes approximately 300,000 distinct CDR3 sequences, around 15% of them seen just once. Source material: PBMCs or a T cell subset sorted from them (not recorded which). The sequence derives from a young man who had mild COVID-19 (a few samples of this study predate the infection). Cell type and time point are not known.

CDR3: CASRPSDRNEQFF. CDR3 coding DNA: TGTGCCAGCAGACCGTCCGACCGTAATGAGCAGTTCTTC. This chain joins TRBV6-6 and TRBJ2-1; D is uncertain. Germline assignment: CDR1 MNHNY and CDR2 SVGAGI (reference sequence). The CDR3 covers 13 residues. The V gene lost 6 bases and the J gene lost 7 bases, with 13 bases spanning the gap.